This TCR beta chain was sequenced in a study of T-cell reconstitution after alpha-beta-depleted transplantation in children. Points from the study as a whole: Where some patients showed high TCRbeta diversity at day 60, it came from recipient T cells and thymic progenitors that had survived. Approximately two months post-transplant, alpha-beta T cells reportedly originated from several hundred expanded graft clones.

Researchers prepared the TCRbeta library using unique molecular identifiers, the study reports. TCRdb used MiXCR to reprocess the PCR reads, holding one entry per CDR3 protein. Of hundreds of thousands of distinct CDR3 sequences in the sample, approximately 14% were seen once. Trimming stripped 7 bases from V and 0 bases from J, with 7 bases between. Germline CDR1 is SGHRS and CDR2 is YFSETQ. The CDR3 has 13 residues. This clonotype was observed many times. The antigen is unknown. The chain recombines TRBV5-1 with TRBJ2-2, with unresolved D. Source: PBMCs, taken before TCRalphabeta/CD19-depleted stem cell transplant. The TCR sequence derives from a girl aged 2 to 9 with congenital amegakaryocytic thrombocytopenia, due to receive a stem cell transplant. The CDR3 is CASRVSNTGELFF. For the CDR3, the DNA is TGCGCCAGCCGCGTCTCGAACACCGGGGAGCTGTTTTTT.